This T cell receptor beta chain was recovered during a study of cytomegalovirus exposure and HLA in healthy donors. Study results and limitations: Three chains linked to CMV were shown in vitro to be specific for CMV antigens. Researchers reportedly found TCR beta sequences accurately predicted most subjects' HLA-A and HLA-B alleles.

The V end lost 2 bases, the J end lost 0 bases, and 6 bases lay between the germline ends. This CDR3 is 14 amino acids long. The germline V gene has CDR1 LGHNA and CDR2 YNFKEQ. The primer mix had 60 Vbeta and 13 Jbeta primers. TCRdb keeps only in-frame clones here, not all; method: immunoSEQ multiplex PCR. Of 100,000 to 150,000 clones in the sample, approximately 80% were seen once. A word on this clone: Its antigen is not known.

Material for sequencing was PBMCs. The TCR originated in a woman aged 60-75 years in good health and CMV-seronegative. The gene calls are TRBV4-2 and TRBJ2-3, with no clear D. CDR3 nucleotides: TGTGCCAGCAGCCAATTCGAGAGCACAGATACGCAGTATTTT. Translated: CASSQFESTDTQYF.